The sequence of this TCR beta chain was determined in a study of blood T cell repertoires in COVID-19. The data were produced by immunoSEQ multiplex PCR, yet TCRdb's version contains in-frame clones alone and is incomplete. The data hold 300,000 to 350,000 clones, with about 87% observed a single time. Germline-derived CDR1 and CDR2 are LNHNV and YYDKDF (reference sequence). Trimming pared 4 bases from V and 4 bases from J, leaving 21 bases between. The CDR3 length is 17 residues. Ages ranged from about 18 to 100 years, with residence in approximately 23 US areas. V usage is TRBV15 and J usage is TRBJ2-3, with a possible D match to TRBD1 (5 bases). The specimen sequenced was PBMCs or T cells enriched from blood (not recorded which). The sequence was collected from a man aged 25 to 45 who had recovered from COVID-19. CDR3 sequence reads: CATSNTALFRDPDTQYF. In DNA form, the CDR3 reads TGTGCCACCAGCAATACAGCCCTATTCAGGGATCCAGATACGCAGTATTTT.